Shown below are 5 T cell receptor beta chains from a single sample sequenced in a study of early T cells in non-severe SARS-CoV-2 infection. TCRdb reanalysed the 5' RACE reads using MiXCR and keeps one entry per CDR3 protein. The data contain about 71,000 distinct CDR3 sequences, around 12% of them singletons. Sequencing was performed on whole blood, taken at baseline. Receptors originate from an adult who was a healthcare worker with PCR-confirmed SARS-CoV-2 infection or an uninfected control (not recorded which).

The table lists this clonotype with many counts. The rearrangement links TRBV7-3 to TRBJ2-2; D not certain. V shed 4 bases and J shed 0 bases, with 6 bases lying between them. Per germline, CDR1 SGHTA and CDR2 FQGTGA. The CDR3 has 14 amino acids. CDR3 region: CASSSTSNTGELFF. CDR3 DNA sequence: TGTGCCAGCAGCTCGACCTCGAACACCGGGGAGCTGTTTTTT.

This clonotype was seen many times. V gene TRBV29-1 combines with J gene TRBJ1-2; D is perhaps TRBD1 (5 bases). The germline gives CDR1 SQVTM, CDR2 ANQGSEA. This CDR3 region has 14 residues. Trimming cost V 7 bases and J 3 bases, with 18 bases left between them. CDR3 bases: TGCAGCGCTAAAACGGGACGGAATTACTATGGCTACACCTTC. Its protein product is CSAKTGRNYYGYTF.

This clonotype appeared many times. The V gene is TRBV11-2, the J gene TRBJ1-6, with no clear D. Trimming cost V 3 bases and J 0 bases, with 9 bases left between them. CDR3 length: 16 amino acids. Germline values: CDR1 SGHAT, CDR2 FQNNGV. The CDR3 spells CASSFYKNSYNSPLHF. For the CDR3, the DNA is TGTGCCAGCAGCTTTTACAAGAACTCCTATAATTCACCCCTCCACTTT.

The chain couples TRBV20-1 to TRBJ2-7, with 7 nucleotides matching TRBD1. After removal of 1 base from V and 3 bases from J, the junction contained 6 bases not matched to a gene. Germline V gene sequence: CDR1 DFQATT, CDR2 SNEGSKA (reference sequence). The CDR3 runs to 14 residues. The CDR3 nucleotides read TGCAGTGCTAGAGCCGGGACAGCAAACTACGAGCAGTACTTC. Its protein is CSARAGTANYEQYF.

J is TRBJ1-1 and V is TRBV18, with D unresolved. This CDR3 is 13 amino acids long. Between the trimmed V and J ends, which lost 3 bases and 7 bases, there was a span of 12 bases. Germline CDR1 KGHSH, CDR2 LQKENI. The CDR3 here is CASSPVGRNEAFF. The CDR3 bases are TGTGCCAGCTCACCCGTGGGCAGGAATGAAGCTTTCTTT. Full variable domain (outside the CDR3, taken from reference TRBV18 and TRBJ1-1): NAGVMQNPRHLVRRRGQEARLRCSPMKGHSHVYWYRQLPEEGLKFMVYLQKENIIDESGMPKERFSAEFPKEGPSILRIQQVVRGDSAAYFCASSPVGRNEAFFGQGTRLTVV.